Detailed here is one T cell receptor beta chain. Its antigen remains unidentified. The sample is drawn from a study of shared clonotypes between healthy human individuals. Whole-study results and caveats: Among non-shared clonotypes, generation probabilities were lower than among those shared by all four donors.

Terminally differentiated effector memory CD45RA+ cells were left out of the naive CD8 fraction, which was CD45RO-negative and positively selected for CCR7. CDR3 length: 15 residues. Germline loops: CDR1 SGHTA, CDR2 FQGTGA. V dropped 2 bases and J dropped 6; count of bases not matched to a gene: 9. Assay used: immunoSEQ multiplex PCR; TCRdb lists only in-frame clones, some missing. The sample yields about 2.1 million clones, 80% to 95% seen once. What was sequenced was naive CD8+ T cells from PBMCs. This sequence joins TRBV7-3 and TRBJ1-2, with 7 bases fitting TRBD1. The receptor was isolated from a man between 18 and 29 years old in good health. Some clones in this sample may be carry-over from other donors' samples. CDR3: CASSLYRDREDGYTF. The CDR3, as DNA: TGTGCCAGCAGCTTATATAGAGACAGGGAGGATGGCTACACCTTC.